Each of the 27 T cell receptor beta chains below was sequenced from the same sample in a study of neurological immune-mediated disorders. TCRdb re-called the 5' RACE reads with MiXCR, one entry per CDR3 protein. The sample contains about 71,000 distinct CDR3 sequences, around 3% of which appear only once. The sample comprised PBMCs. These receptor sequences come from a man aged 40-49 years with multiple sclerosis.

This clonotype was detected ten times or more. This chain uses TRBV12-3 or TRBV12-4 with TRBJ1-1; 7 bases line up with TRBD1. CDR3 length equals 16 residues. With 3 bases clipped from V and 1 base from J, the junction kept 8 bases outside the gene matches. CDR3 DNA: TGTGCCAGCAGTTTCCCACAGGGGACCTCGAACACTGAAGCTTTCTTT. It specifies CASSFPQGTSNTEAFF.

The sample holds many counts of this clonotype. The chain has TRBV5-1 and TRBJ2-7, with TRBD1 matching over 9 bases. The CDR3 is 14 residues long. From germline, CDR1 is SGHRS and CDR2 YFSETQ. V shed 3 bases, J shed 3 bases, and the junction held 4 bases outside the gene matches. CDR3: CASSSGTGNYEQYF. The CDR3 DNA is TGCGCCAGCAGCTCAGGGACAGGGAACTACGAGCAGTACTTC.

This clonotype was seen ten or more times. This chain joins TRBV7-9 and TRBJ1-6; no reliable D call. The CDR3 spans 19 residues. Germline V gene lookup returns CDR1 SEHNR and CDR2 FQNEAQ (reference sequence). Trimming removed 5 bases at V and 6 bases at J, with 26 bases between. CDR3 in DNA: TGTGCCAGCAGCCCCGATTGGGGAGGCTCCAAACTCCTTAATTCACCCCTCCACTTT. Protein product: CASSPDWGGSKLLNSPLHF.

This clonotype has a count of ten or more. This chain uses TRBV5-1 with TRBJ2-2; 8 bases map to TRBD2. The V gene end was trimmed by 4 bases and the J gene end by 2 bases; junction bases not matched to a gene: 7. The CDR3 consists of 16 residues. Germline values: CDR1 SGHRS, CDR2 YFSETQ. The DNA of the CDR3 is TGCGCCAGCAGCCAGCGCACTAGCGGCAACACCGGGGAGCTGTTTTTT. Translated, it gives CASSQRTSGNTGELFF.

This clonotype was detected many times. The chain links TRBV9 to TRBJ1-4; TRBD1 aligns across 8 bases. This CDR3 spans 15 amino acids. Unmatched junction bases numbered 12, after V lost 4 bases and J lost 10 bases. In germline, CDR1 is SGDLS, CDR2 YYNGEE. CDR3 sequence: CASSPPGQGAGKLFF. In DNA, the CDR3 is TGTGCCAGCAGCCCTCCTGGACAGGGTGCAGGAAAACTGTTTTTT.

This clonotype was seen ten or more times. V usage is TRBV5-1 and J usage is TRBJ2-7, with D maybe TRBD1 (5 bases). CDR1 and CDR2 from the germline V gene are SGHRS and YFSETQ. V lost 3 bases, J lost 4 bases, and 14 bases lay in between. The length of the CDR3 is 14 residues. For the CDR3, the DNA is TGCGCCAGCAGCTCGACAGACCCTACGTACGAGCAGTACTTC. This translates into CASSSTDPTYEQYF. Full variable domain (missing parts from reference TRBV5-1 and TRBJ2-7): KAGVTQTPRYLIKTRGQQVTLSCSPISGHRSVSWYQQTPGQGLQFLFEYFSETQRNKGNFPGRFSGRQFSNSRSEMNVSTLELGDSALYLCASSSTDPTYEQYFGPGTRLTVT.

This clonotype was seen at least ten times. This chain links TRBV6-5 with TRBJ1-1; D is uncertain. The CDR3 runs to 14 residues. Per germline, CDR1 MNHEY and CDR2 SVGAGI. V gave up 5 bases and J gave up 4 bases, with 14 bases separating them. The CDR3 nucleotides read TGTGCCAGCAGTCTCCTCGGGTGGGGCACTGAAGCTTTCTTT. Protein product: CASSLLGWGTEAFF.

This clonotype was recorded many times. The chain is built from TRBV3-1 and TRBJ2-1, with D perhaps assigned TRBD1 or TRBD2 (5 bases each). V was clipped by 1 base and J by 2 bases, with 12 bases between them. Germline V gene data show CDR1 as LGHDT and CDR2 as YNNKEL (reference sequence). This CDR3 has 16 amino acids. CDR3 residues: CASSQVHGATYNEQFF. The CDR3 DNA is TGTGCCAGCAGCCAAGTACACGGGGCCACCTACAATGAGCAGTTCTTC.

In this sample, this clonotype turned up many times. The CDR3 here is CASSGSRTSTDTQYF. As DNA, the CDR3 is TGCGCCAGCAGCGGTTCTCGGACTAGCACAGATACGCAGTATTTT. V and J are TRBV5-1 and TRBJ2-3; TRBD2 is a possible D gene (5 bases). Trimming took off 4 bases at V and 0 bases at J, with 12 bases between the two ends. CDR3 length equals 15 residues. Germline V gene lookup returns CDR1 SGHRS and CDR2 YFSETQ.

This clonotype was seen repeatedly, ten times or more. The chain is built from TRBV7-6 and TRBJ2-2, with 8 nucleotides matching TRBD2. CDR1 and CDR2 (germline): SGHVS, FNYEAQ. The CDR3 spans 14 residues. With 5 bases clipped from V and 6 bases from J, the junction kept 5 bases outside the gene matches. The CDR3 region has the DNA TGTGCCAGCAGCCCGGGACTAGGGGCCGGGGAGCTGTTTTTT. This encodes CASSPGLGAGELFF.

This clonotype was observed many times. The J gene is TRBJ2-1, the V gene TRBV6-6; a weak D match, TRBD2 (6 bases). CDR1 MNHNY and CDR2 SVGAGI come from the germline V gene (reference sequence). The CDR3 loop spans 15 amino acids. V lost 6 bases and J 6 bases, leaving 18 bases between the germline ends. The CDR3, as DNA: TGTGCCAGCAGCACCGGGACTCCTAAGCCCAATGAGCAGTTCTTC. It specifies CASSTGTPKPNEQFF.

This clonotype was detected many times. V gene TRBV5-1 combines with J gene TRBJ1-5; TRBD1 aligns across 9 bases. CDR3 length: 15 residues. The germline gives CDR1 SGHRS, CDR2 YFSETQ. J was trimmed by 4 bases and V by 3 bases; bases with no gene match: 5. DNA of the CDR3: TGCGCCAGCAGCTCAACAGGGGGCGCGAATCAGCCCCAGCATTTT. Translating it yields CASSSTGGANQPQHF.

There are many counts of this clonotype. The rearrangement uses TRBV10-3 and TRBJ1-1, with D tentatively TRBD1 (5 bases). This CDR3 contains 15 residues. Per germline, CDR1 ENHRY and CDR2 SYGVKD. Trimming removed 2 bases at V and 3 bases at J, with 13 bases between. This chain's CDR3 is CAISEILRGDTEAFF. The CDR3, as DNA: TGTGCCATCAGTGAGATACTTAGAGGGGACACTGAAGCTTTCTTT.

This clonotype has at least ten counts. The J gene is TRBJ1-2, the V gene TRBV6-2 or TRBV6-3, with 9 bases fitting TRBD1. The CDR3 is made up of 17 amino acids. From germline, CDR1 is MNHEY and CDR2 SVGEGT. V lost 6 bases to trimming and J lost 5 bases; unmatched junction nucleotides: 16. Here the CDR3 reads CASSPFRTGGASYGYTF. CDR3 DNA: TGTGCCAGCAGCCCCTTCAGAACAGGGGGCGCGTCGTATGGCTACACCTTC.

This clonotype showed up many times. The V and J genes are TRBV12-3 or TRBV12-4 and TRBJ1-5; D is perhaps TRBD1 (5 bases). Trimming took off 6 bases at V and 3 bases at J, with 15 bases between the two ends. The CDR3 length is 15 residues. This chain's CDR3 is CASSPTGQINQPQHF. The DNA for the CDR3 is TGTGCCAGCAGCCCAACGGGGCAAATCAATCAGCCCCAGCATTTT.

This clonotype came up many times. The V gene is TRBV3-1, the J gene TRBJ1-2; TRBD1 is a possible D gene (6 bases). The CDR3 is 13 amino acids. Germline CDR1 LGHDT, CDR2 YNNKEL (reference sequence). The V and J ends lost 6 bases and 4 bases respectively, with 12 bases between them. The CDR3 nucleotides are TGTGCCAGCAGGCCCGGACAGAGCTATGGCTACACCTTC. Its translation: CASRPGQSYGYTF.

This clonotype appeared many times. The chain couples TRBV20-1 to TRBJ2-1; the match to TRBD2 covers 10 bases. CDR3 length equals 14 residues. J gave up 0 bases and V 6 bases, and 2 bases lay outside the gene matches. CDR1 is DFQATT and CDR2 is SNEGSKA in the germline V gene (reference sequence). CDR3: CSAQRGGSYNEQFF. The CDR3 nucleotides are TGCAGTGCCCAGCGGGGGGGCTCCTACAATGAGCAGTTCTTC.

This clonotype was counted ten times or more. The V call is TRBV5-1, the J call TRBJ1-1; D might be TRBD1 (5 bases). V was shortened by 2 bases and J by 0 bases, with 14 bases between the two germline ends. This CDR3 is built from 16 residues. CDR1 is SGHRS, CDR2 YFSETQ, per germline. CDR3 bases: TGCGCCAGCAGCTTTCTAGGCCCGGGGCTGAACACTGAAGCTTTCTTT. Translated: CASSFLGPGLNTEAFF.

This clonotype was seen many times. A single base separates this from a much larger clone, so it may be a read error. The chain carries TRBV29-1 and TRBJ1-2, with D hard to call. V gave up 3 bases and J gave up 14 bases, with 16 bases separating them. Germline V gene data show CDR1 as SQVTM and CDR2 as ANQGSEA. CDR3 length equals 11 residues. The CDR3 spells CSVDEVDRKTF. CDR3 bases: TGCAGCGTTGATGAGGTTGACCGTAAAACCTTC. Full variable domain (remainder filled in from reference TRBV29-1 and TRBJ1-2): SAVISQKPSRDICQRGTSLTIQCQVDSQVTMMFWYRQQPGQSLTLIATANQGSEATYESGFVIDKFPISRPNLTFSTLTVSNMSPEDSSIYLCSVDEVDRKTFGSGTRLTVV.

This clonotype has a handful of counts. The chain carries TRBV20-1 and TRBJ2-1; TRBD2 matches 9 bases. Germline assignment: CDR1 DFQATT and CDR2 SNEGSKA (reference sequence). The junction had 7 bases not matched to a gene; V was cut back by 5 bases and J by 2 bases. The CDR3 totals 15 residues. DNA of the CDR3: TGCAGTGCTCATCTAGCGGGAAAAGCCTACAATGAGCAGTTCTTC. Its translation: CSAHLAGKAYNEQFF.

This clonotype was picked up many times. V and J are TRBV5-1 and TRBJ2-5, with D perhaps TRBD1 (7 bases). CDR3 length: 15 residues. V lost 7 bases to trimming and J lost 1 base, with 17 bases between them. The germline V gene encodes CDR1 SGHRS and CDR2 YFSETQ. The CDR3 DNA reads as TGCGCCAGCGACCCAGGGGGAGGTCGCCAAGAGACCCAGTACTTC. Protein: CASDPGGGRQETQYF.

This clonotype was recorded many times. V is TRBV21-1 and J is TRBJ2-3; TRBD2, the table's D call, was not compared with the DNA. TRBV21-1 is flagged as a pseudogene. The CDR3 has 20 residues. The CDR3 spells CASSKATSGRAEKGEDTQYF. CDR3 sequence (DNA): TGTGCCAGCAGCAAAGCGACTAGCGGGAGGGCCGAAAAAGGGGAAGATACGCAGTATTTT.

This clonotype has a count of ten or more. The CDR3, as DNA: TGTGCCAGCATCCTACAGGGCTCCTACAATGAGCAGTTCTTC. Amino acids: CASILQGSYNEQFF. J is TRBJ2-1 and V is TRBV12-3 or TRBV12-4, with a weak D call TRBD1 (6 bases). The germline V and J ends were trimmed by 7 bases and 0 bases, with 10 bases remaining between them. This CDR3 is 14 amino acids long.

This clonotype has a count of ten or more. The rearrangement links TRBV20-1 to TRBJ2-5, with D perhaps TRBD1 or TRBD2 (6 bases each). The V gene lost 1 base and the J gene lost 4 bases, with 16 bases spanning the gap. There are 15 residues in the CDR3. CDR1 is DFQATT, CDR2 SNEGSKA, per germline (reference sequence). CDR3 amino acids: CSARGSSGGRETQYF. CDR3 bases: TGCAGTGCTAGAGGCTCCTCCGGGGGCCGAGAGACCCAGTACTTC.

With respect to this clonotype: Since a much larger clone is just one base distant, this may be a read error. V and J are TRBV5-1 and TRBJ2-5; no clear D gene. CDR1 is SGHRS, CDR2 YFSETQ, per germline. This CDR3 is built from 13 residues. Trimming took 2 bases from V and 3 from J, leaving 8 bases between them. The CDR3 sequence is CASSFKEKETQYF. The CDR3 DNA reads TGCGCCAGCAGCTTCAAGGAAAAAGAGACCCAGTACTTC.

This clonotype was seen ten or more times. V and J are TRBV5-1 and TRBJ2-5; 7 bases match TRBD1. There are 14 residues in the CDR3. V was pared by 2 bases and J by 4 bases, with 5 bases of the junction left unmatched. Looked up from germline, CDR1 is SGHRS and CDR2 is YFSETQ. The CDR3 sequence is CASSFSGGRETQYF. In nucleotides, the CDR3 is TGCGCCAGCAGCTTCTCAGGGGGTAGAGAGACCCAGTACTTC.

This clonotype was recorded many times. The V and J genes are TRBV12-3 or TRBV12-4 and TRBJ2-3; 12 positions match TRBD1. The CDR3 is 16 residues long. V lost 5 bases to trimming and J lost 7 bases; unmatched junction nucleotides: 10. The CDR3 sequence: CASSELGQGARNTQYF. CDR3 DNA sequence: TGTGCCAGCAGTGAGCTGGGACAGGGGGCGCGAAATACGCAGTATTTT.